Here is one T cell receptor beta chain with its context. It was with 60 Vbeta and 13 Jbeta primers that the PCR ran. The method was immunoSEQ multiplex PCR; TCRdb's version includes in-frame clones alone and lacks a portion of them. This table has more than 150,000 clones, roughly 79% appearing once. Germline V gives CDR1 SGHTA, CDR2 FQGTGA. With 5 bases removed from V and 4 bases from J, the gap between germline ends came to 11 bases. This CDR3 is built from 13 residues. These data originate in a study of cytomegalovirus exposure and HLA in healthy donors. The receptor was isolated from a man aged 40-50 years in good health and CMV-seronegative. The chain carries TRBV7-3 and TRBJ1-1; unclear D gene. What was sequenced was PBMCs. In DNA form, the CDR3 reads TGTGCCAGCAGCCCCAGTCACAGCACTGAAGCTTTCTTT. Its translation: CASSPSHSTEAFF.